Ten or more counts support the clone carrying this T cell receptor (beta chain). Trimming cost V 2 bases and J 6 bases; bases outside gene matches: 3. This CDR3 contains 13 residues. In germline, CDR1 is SGHTA, CDR2 FQGNSA. The sample is drawn from a study of regulatory T cells in long-lasting Graves disease. Sequencing libraries for TCR beta were prepared with iRepertoire HTBI primers and Arm-PCR of CDR3 regions. Original handling: Detected in the samples were about 58 TRBV and around 15 TRBJ segments. One entry per CDR3 protein results from TCRdb running MiXCR on the multiplex PCR reads. The V and J calls were not made by the authors but by TCRdb's processing. Here the sample spans 400,000 to 500,000 distinct CDR3 sequences, 16% being singletons. As to time point: newly diagnosed GD, antithyroid drugs for less than 3 months. PBMCs were the source of the RNA used for TCR sequencing. Diagnoses of Graves' disease were made by American Thyroid Association guidelines.

This sample also belongs to another study, concerning T cells in Graves' hyperthyroidism and ophthalmopathy. That investigation notes: It was uncontrolled infection, other autoimmune disease, pregnancy or lactation that excluded patients. Researchers ran a first-round RT-PCR on the TCR CDR3 using the HTBI primer set.

The chain couples TRBV7-2 to TRBJ1-2; 7 nucleotides line up with TRBD1. Material: peripheral blood mononuclear cells (PBMCs), obtained at new diagnosis, from a patient treated with antithyroid drugs. The clonotype originates from a woman between 25 and 40 years old with Graves disease. The CDR3 nucleotides are TGTGCCAGCAGCTTACTACAGGGGAATGGCTACACCTTC. Translation gives CASSLLQGNGYTF.